Listed below are T cell receptor beta chains from one sample, sequenced in a study of T cell responses to AZD1222 COVID-19 vaccine. The method was immunoSEQ multiplex PCR; TCRdb's version includes in-frame clones alone and lacks a portion of them. In the table there are approximately 140,000 clones, approximately 90% of which are singletons. The input for sequencing was peripheral blood, taken on day 0 of AZD1222 vaccination. The source of these receptors is an adult in good health. CDR3s include the opening cysteine and the closing phenylalanine or tryptophan. Fields, in order: V gene, J gene, CDR3 length, CDR3 protein.

TRBV24-1	TRBJ1-2	13	CATSGWDGYGYTF
TRBV4-1	TRBJ2-3	17	CASSQDRLAGPTDTQYF
TRBV6-5	TRBJ2-4	15	CASSYSRSAKNIQYF
TRBV11-2	TRBJ2-1	16	CASSLEWTSGGNEQFF
TRBV5-1	TRBJ2-5	15	CASTLRRGLQETQYF
TRBV3-1/TRBV3-2	TRBJ1-4	15	CASSQGTGEAEKLFF
TRBV5-1	TRBJ1-2	15	CASSRGDASLYGYTF
TRBV12-3/TRBV12-4	TRBJ2-1	13	CASHGNPYNEQFF
TRBV7-9	TRBJ2-3	15	CASSGGGAGTDTQYF
TRBV4-3	TRBJ1-3	16	CASSLEGPGSGNTIYF
TRBV13	TRBJ2-3	13	CASSRRRGDTQYF
TRBV7-6	TRBJ2-7	14	CASSVGQGADEQYF
TRBV19	TRBJ1-1	13	CASSRAWDTEAFF
TRBV7-3	TRBJ1-1	13	CASSFGGRTEAFF
TRBV19	TRBJ1-2	16	CASRMNSAISVYGYTF
TRBV7-2	TRBJ2-1	12	CASSKQELAKFF
TRBV7-9	TRBJ1-4	12	CASSTGAEKLFF
TRBV7-9	TRBJ2-7	14	CASSPTGYSYEQYF
TRBV5-1	TRBJ1-3	14	CASSLGPSGNTIYF
TRBV6-5	TRBJ2-3	14	CASSFGGTPGTQYF
TRBV19	TRBJ1-6	14	CASSLKKGNSPLHF
TRBV9	TRBJ2-2	14	CASSRGQTTGELFF
TRBV7-3	TRBJ2-7	15	CASSPTPGTFGEQYF
TRBV30	TRBJ1-1	12	CAWGLLGSEAFF
TRBV4-2	TRBJ2-1	16	CASSQELAGTYNEQFF
TRBV5-1	TRBJ1-5	15	CASASGTGSNQPQHF